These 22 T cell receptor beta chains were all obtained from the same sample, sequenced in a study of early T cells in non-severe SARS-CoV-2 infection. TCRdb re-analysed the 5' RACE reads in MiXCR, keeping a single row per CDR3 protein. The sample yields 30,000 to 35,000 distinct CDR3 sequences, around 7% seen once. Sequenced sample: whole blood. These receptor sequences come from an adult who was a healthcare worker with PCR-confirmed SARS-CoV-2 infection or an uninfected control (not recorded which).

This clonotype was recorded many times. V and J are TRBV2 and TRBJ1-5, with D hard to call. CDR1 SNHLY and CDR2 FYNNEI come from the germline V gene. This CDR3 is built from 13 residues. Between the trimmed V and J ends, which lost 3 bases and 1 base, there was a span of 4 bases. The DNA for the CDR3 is TGTGCCAGCAGTGAGCGGAGCAATCAGCCCCAGCATTTT. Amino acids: CASSERSNQPQHF.

This CDR3 reads CASGEGMGWDGYTF. The CDR3 region has the DNA TGTGCCAGCGGAGAGGGGATGGGCTGGGATGGCTACACCTTC. The chain has TRBV6-1 and TRBJ1-2; weak D call: TRBD1 (5 bases). Per the germline V gene, CDR1 is MNHNS and CDR2 is SASEGT. The CDR3 contains 14 residues. V was cut by 8 bases and J by 6 bases, with 19 bases left in between.

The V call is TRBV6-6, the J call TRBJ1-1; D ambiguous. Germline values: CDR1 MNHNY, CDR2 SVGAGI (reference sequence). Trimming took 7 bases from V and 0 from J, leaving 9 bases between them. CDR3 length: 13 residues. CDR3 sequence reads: CASTRGLNTEAFF. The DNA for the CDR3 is TGTGCCAGCACCAGAGGCCTGAACACTGAAGCTTTCTTT.

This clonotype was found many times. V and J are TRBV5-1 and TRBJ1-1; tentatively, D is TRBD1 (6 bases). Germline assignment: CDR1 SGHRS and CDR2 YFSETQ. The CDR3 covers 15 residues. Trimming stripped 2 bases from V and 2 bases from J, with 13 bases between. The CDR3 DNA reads TGCGCCAGCAGCTTAGGACAGCCCGGAAACACTGAAGCTTTCTTT. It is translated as CASSLGQPGNTEAFF.

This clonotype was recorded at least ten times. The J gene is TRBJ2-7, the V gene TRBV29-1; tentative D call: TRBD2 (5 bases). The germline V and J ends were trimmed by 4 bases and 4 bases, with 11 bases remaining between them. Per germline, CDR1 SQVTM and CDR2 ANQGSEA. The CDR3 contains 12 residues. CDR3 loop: CSVAGTKYEQYF. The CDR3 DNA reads TGCAGCGTTGCGGGAACCAAATACGAGCAGTACTTC.

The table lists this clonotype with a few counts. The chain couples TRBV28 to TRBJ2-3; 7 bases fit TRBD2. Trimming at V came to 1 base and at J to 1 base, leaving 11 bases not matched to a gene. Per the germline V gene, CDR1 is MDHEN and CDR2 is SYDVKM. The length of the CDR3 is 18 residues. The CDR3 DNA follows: TGTGCCAGCAGTTTATTGGGTCGGGCGGGGGATGGCACAGATACGCAGTATTTT. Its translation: CASSLLGRAGDGTDTQYF. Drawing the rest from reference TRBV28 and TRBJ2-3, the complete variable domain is DVKVTQSSRYLVKRTGEKVFLECVQDMDHENMFWYRQDPGLGLRLIYFSYDVKMKEKGDIPEGYSVSREKKERFSLILESASTNQTSMYLCASSLLGRAGDGTDTQYFGPGTRLTVL.

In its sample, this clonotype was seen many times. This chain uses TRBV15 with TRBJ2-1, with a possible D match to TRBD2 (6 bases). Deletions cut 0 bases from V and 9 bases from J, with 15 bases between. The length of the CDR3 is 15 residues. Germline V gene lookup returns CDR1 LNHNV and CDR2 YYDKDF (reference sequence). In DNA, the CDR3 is TGTGCCACCAGCAGAGATCGGAGGGAGAGTGGTGAGCAGTTCTTC. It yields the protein CATSRDRRESGEQFF.

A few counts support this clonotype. The chain's CDR3 is CATLEGTGKNTGELFF. The CDR3 DNA sequence: TGTGCCACCCTCGAGGGGACAGGGAAGAACACCGGGGAGCTGTTTTTT. V usage is TRBV10-3 and J usage is TRBJ2-2; 9 bases align to TRBD1. The ends lost 10 bases at V and 1 base at J; junction bases unmatched: 10. CDR1 and CDR2 (germline): ENHRY, SYGVKD. The CDR3 totals 16 residues.

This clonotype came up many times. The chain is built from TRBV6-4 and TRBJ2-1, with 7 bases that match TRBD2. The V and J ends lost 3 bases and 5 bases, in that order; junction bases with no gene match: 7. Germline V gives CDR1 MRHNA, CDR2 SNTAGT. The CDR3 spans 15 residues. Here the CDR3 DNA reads TGTGCCAGCAGTGAGCAAGCGGGAACCCACAATGAGCAGTTCTTC. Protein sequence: CASSEQAGTHNEQFF.

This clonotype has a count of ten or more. The CDR3 region is CASSLAPGQRETQYF. CDR3 bases: TGTGCCAGCAGCTTAGCCCCGGGACAGAGGGAGACCCAGTACTTC. This chain joins TRBV7-6 and TRBJ2-5; 7 bases line up with TRBD1. V trimming: 0 bases; J trimming: 5 bases; junction bases outside the gene matches: 6. Per the germline V gene, CDR1 is SGHVS and CDR2 is FNYEAQ. This CDR3 comprises 15 residues.

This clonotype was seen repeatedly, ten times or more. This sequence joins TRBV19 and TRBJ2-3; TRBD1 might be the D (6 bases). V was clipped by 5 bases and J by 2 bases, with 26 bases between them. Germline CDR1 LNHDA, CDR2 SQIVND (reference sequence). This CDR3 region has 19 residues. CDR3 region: CASSASGQVPGTLTDTQYF. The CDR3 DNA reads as TGTGCCAGTAGTGCATCAGGGCAAGTTCCCGGGACACTCACAGATACGCAGTATTTT.

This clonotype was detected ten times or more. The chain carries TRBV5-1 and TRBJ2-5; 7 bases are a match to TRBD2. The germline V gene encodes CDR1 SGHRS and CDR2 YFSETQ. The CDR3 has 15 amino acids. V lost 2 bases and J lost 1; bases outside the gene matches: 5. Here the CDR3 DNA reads TGCGCCAGCAGCTTTAGCGGGCCTGGCCAAGAGACCCAGTACTTC. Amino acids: CASSFSGPGQETQYF.

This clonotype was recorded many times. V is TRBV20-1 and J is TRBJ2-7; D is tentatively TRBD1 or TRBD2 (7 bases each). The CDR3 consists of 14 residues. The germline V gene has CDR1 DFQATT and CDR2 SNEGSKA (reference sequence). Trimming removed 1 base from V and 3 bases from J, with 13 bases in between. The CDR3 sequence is CSARGGGQIYEQYF. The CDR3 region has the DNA TGCAGTGCTAGAGGGGGGGGACAGATCTACGAGCAGTACTTC.

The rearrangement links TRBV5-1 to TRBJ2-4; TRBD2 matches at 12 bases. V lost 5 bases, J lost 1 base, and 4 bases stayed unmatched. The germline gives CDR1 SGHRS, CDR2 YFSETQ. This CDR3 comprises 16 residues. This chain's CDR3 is CASRLAGGDAKNIQYF. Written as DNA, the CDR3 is TGCGCCAGCAGACTAGCGGGAGGTGACGCCAAAAACATTCAGTACTTC.

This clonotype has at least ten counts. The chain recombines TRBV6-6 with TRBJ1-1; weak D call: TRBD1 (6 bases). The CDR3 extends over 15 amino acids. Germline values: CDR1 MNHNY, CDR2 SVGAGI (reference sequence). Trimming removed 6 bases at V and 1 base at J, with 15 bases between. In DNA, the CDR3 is TGTGCCAGCAGACCTCCGACAGGTCCGAACACTGAAGCTTTCTTT. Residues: CASRPPTGPNTEAFF.

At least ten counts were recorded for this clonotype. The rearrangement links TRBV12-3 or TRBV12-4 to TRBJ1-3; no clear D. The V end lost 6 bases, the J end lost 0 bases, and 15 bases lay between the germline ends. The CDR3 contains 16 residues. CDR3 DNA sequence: TGTGCCAGCAGGAATGACCAGATTAGCTCTGGAAACACCATATATTTT. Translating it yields CASRNDQISSGNTIYF.

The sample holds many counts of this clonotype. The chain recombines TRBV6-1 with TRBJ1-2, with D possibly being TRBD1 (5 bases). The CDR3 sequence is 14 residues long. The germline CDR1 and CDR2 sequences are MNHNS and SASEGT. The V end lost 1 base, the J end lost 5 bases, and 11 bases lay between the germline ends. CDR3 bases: TGTGCCAGCAGTGAAGTCAGGGTCGGGTATGGCTACACCTTC. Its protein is CASSEVRVGYGYTF.

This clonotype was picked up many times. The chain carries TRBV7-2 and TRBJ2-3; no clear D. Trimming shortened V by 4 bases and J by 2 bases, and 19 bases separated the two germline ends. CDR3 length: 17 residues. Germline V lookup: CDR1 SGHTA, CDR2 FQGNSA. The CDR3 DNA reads TGTGCCAGCAGCTCCCGCCGGGCGCCCGTAACCACAGATACGCAGTATTTT. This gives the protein CASSSRRAPVTTDTQYF.

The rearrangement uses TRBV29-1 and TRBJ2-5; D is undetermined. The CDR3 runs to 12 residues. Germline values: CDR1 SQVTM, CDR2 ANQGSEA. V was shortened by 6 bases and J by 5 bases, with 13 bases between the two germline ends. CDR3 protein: CSVINSPETQYF. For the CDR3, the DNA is TGCAGCGTCATAAACTCTCCGGAGACCCAGTACTTC.

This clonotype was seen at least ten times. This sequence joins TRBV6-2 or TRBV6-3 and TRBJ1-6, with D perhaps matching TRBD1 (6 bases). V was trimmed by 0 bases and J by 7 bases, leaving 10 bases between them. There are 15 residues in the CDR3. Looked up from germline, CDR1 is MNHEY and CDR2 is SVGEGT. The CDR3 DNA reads TGTGCCAGCAGTTACTCGTGGGGGCAGAATTCACCCCTCCACTTT. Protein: CASSYSWGQNSPLHF.

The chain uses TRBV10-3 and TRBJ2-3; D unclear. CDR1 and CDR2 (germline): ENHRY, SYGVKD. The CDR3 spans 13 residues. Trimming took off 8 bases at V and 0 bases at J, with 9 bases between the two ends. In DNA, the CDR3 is TGTGCCATCGCCACGGCTAGCACAGATACGCAGTATTTT. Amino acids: CAIATASTDTQYF.

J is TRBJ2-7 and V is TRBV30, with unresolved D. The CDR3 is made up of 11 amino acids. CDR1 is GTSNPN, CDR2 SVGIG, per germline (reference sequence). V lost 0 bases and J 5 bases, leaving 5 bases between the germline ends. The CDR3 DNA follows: TGTGCCTGGAGTGTAAGGGACGAGCAGTACTTC. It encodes CAWSVRDEQYF.